This T cell receptor beta chain stems from a study of blood T cell repertoires in COVID-19. Background on the study: The United States, Italy and Spain were the sources of the acute and convalescent COVID-19 samples. From T cells, B-cell-depleted T cells, or PBMCs came the material, which was cDNA or gDNA.

Enrollees, roughly 18 to 89 years old, lived in 20 to 25 US areas. Authors' methods: For nucleated cells, counts were estimated from reference gene primer amplification. The method was immunoSEQ multiplex PCR; TCRdb's version includes in-frame clones alone and lacks a portion of them. For V, J and clone size, that table is used; D and trimming come from the DNA. Of under 200,000 clones listed, roughly 83% were seen once; the top ten hold around 5.7%. The germline V and J ends were trimmed by 5 bases and 6 bases, with 15 bases remaining between them. Per the germline V gene, CDR1 is SGHRS and CDR2 is YFSETQ. CDR3 size: 13 residues.

The chain has TRBV5-1 and TRBJ2-7; unclear D gene. Sequencing was carried out using PBMCs or T cells enriched from blood (not recorded which). The TCR was taken from a man aged 40-50 years with acute COVID-19. The CDR3 sequence is CASSFPAGSEQYF. CDR3 coding DNA: TGCGCCAGCAGTTTCCCTGCCGGGTCCGAGCAGTACTTC.